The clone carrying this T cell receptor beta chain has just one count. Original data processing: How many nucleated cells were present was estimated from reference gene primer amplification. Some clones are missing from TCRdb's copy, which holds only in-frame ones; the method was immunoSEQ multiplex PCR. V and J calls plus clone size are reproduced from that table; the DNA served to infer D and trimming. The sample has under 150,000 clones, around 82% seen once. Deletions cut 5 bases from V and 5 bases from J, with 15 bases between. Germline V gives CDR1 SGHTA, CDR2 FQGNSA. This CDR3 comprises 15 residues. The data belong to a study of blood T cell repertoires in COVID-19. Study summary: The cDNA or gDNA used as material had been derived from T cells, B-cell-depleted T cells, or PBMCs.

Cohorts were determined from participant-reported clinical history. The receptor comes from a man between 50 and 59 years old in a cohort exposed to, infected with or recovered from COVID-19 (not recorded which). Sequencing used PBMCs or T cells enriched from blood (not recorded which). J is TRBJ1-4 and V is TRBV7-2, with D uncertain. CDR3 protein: CASSPTGIGNEKLFF. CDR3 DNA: TGTGCCAGCAGCCCGACCGGGATTGGGAATGAAAAACTGTTTTTT. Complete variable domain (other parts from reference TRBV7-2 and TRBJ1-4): GAGVSQSPSNKVTEKGKDVELRCDPISGHTALYWYRQSLGQGLEFLIYFQGNSAPDKSGLPSDRFSAERTGGSVSTLTIQRTQQEDSAVYLCASSPTGIGNEKLFFGSGTQLSVL.